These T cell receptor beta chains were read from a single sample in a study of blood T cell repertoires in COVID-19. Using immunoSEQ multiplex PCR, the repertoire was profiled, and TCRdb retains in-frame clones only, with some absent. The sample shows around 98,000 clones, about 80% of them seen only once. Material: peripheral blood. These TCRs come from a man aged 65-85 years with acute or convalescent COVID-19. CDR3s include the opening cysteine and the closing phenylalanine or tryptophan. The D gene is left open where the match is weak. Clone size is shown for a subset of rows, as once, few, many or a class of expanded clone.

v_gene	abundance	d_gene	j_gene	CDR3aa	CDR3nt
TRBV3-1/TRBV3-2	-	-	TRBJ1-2	CASSQDESYGYTF	TGTGCCAGCAGCCAAGACGAGAGCTATGGCTACACCTTC
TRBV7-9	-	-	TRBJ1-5	CASSLVGGSNQPQHF	TGTGCCAGCAGCTTAGTAGGCGGAAGCAATCAGCCCCAGCATTTT
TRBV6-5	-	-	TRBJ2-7	CASRLPAGYEQYF	TGTGCCAGCAGGCTCCCCGCCGGCTACGAGCAGTACTTC
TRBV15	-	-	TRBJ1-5	CATSRDRGNQPQHF	TGTGCCACCAGCAGAGACAGGGGCAATCAGCCCCAGCATTTT
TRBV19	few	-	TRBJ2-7	CASSIDLTYEQYF	TGTGCCAGTAGTATAGATCTAACCTACGAGCAGTACTTC
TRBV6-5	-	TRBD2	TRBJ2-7	CASRRLATYEQYF	TGTGCCAGCAGGCGACTAGCTACCTACGAGCAGTACTTC
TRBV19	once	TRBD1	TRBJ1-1	CASSIEGTVNTEAFF	TGTGCCAGTAGTATAGAGGGGACAGTGAACACTGAAGCTTTCTTT
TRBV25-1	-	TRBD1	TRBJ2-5	CASTRGQETQYF	TGTGCCAGCACCAGGGGGCAAGAGACCCAGTACTTC
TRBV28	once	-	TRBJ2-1	CASSLVSRNEQFF	TGTGCCAGCAGTTTGGTCTCCCGGAATGAGCAGTTCTTC
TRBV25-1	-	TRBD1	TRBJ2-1	CASSPGTGGRHEQFF	TGTGCCAGCAGCCCCGGGACAGGGGGCCGACATGAGCAGTTCTTC
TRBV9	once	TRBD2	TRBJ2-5	CASSGGGPQETQYF	TGTGCCAGCAGCGGGGGGGGTCCCCAAGAGACCCAGTACTTC
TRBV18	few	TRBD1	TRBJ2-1	CASSGTVAIAYNEQFF	TGTGCCAGCTCGGGGACAGTGGCCATTGCTTACAATGAGCAGTTCTTC
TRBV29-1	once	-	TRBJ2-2	CSVLPSGNTGELFF	TGCAGCGTCCTCCCCAGCGGGAACACCGGGGAGCTGTTTTTT
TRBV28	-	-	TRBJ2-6	CASSPGASGANVLTF	TGTGCCAGCAGTCCCGGAGCTTCTGGGGCCAACGTCCTGACTTTC
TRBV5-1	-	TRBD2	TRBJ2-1	CASSQLAGGSDEQFF	TGCGCCAGCAGCCAACTAGCGGGAGGGTCAGATGAGCAGTTCTTC
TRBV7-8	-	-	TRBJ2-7	CASSPLALSSYEQYF	TGTGCCAGCAGCCCCCTAGCTTTAAGCTCCTACGAGCAGTACTTC
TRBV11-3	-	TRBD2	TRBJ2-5	CASSLAVRLAGTQETQYF	TGTGCCAGCAGCTTAGCTGTTCGACTAGCGGGGACCCAAGAGACCCAGTACTTC
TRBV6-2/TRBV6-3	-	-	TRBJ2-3	CASSYGGSTDTQYF	TGTGCCAGCAGTTACGGCGGGAGCACAGATACGCAGTATTTT
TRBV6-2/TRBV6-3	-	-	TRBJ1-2	CASSYSISERGIDYGYTF	TGTGCCAGCAGTTACTCGATATCTGAAAGGGGTATCGACTATGGCTACACCTTC